This T cell receptor beta chain was identified during a study of blood T cell repertoires in COVID-19. The wider study: Sites in the United States, Italy and Spain provided acute and convalescent COVID-19 samples. T cells, B-cell-depleted T cells, or PBMCs provided the cDNA or gDNA that served as material.

In the original workflow: From reference gene primer amplification, estimates of nucleated cell counts were derived. The method was immunoSEQ multiplex PCR; TCRdb's version includes in-frame clones alone and lacks a portion of them. The DNA was the basis for D and trimming; V, J and clone size are from that table. The table has more than 100,000 clones, 89% seen once. V gave up 5 bases and J gave up 5 bases; unmatched junction bases: 15. This CDR3 spans 18 amino acids. Germline lookup yields CDR1 LNHDA and CDR2 SQIVND (reference sequence). This clone was detected only a few times. The chain employs TRBV19 and TRBJ2-3; 11 positions agree with TRBD2. This clonotype was sampled from an elderly woman in a cohort sampled during active COVID-19. The sample was peripheral blood. Written as DNA, the CDR3 is TGTGCCAGTAGTTCCCGCCCCAATAGCGGGGGGGCCGAAGATACGCAGTATTTT. Translating gives CASSSRPNSGGAEDTQYF.